This T cell receptor beta chain originates from a study of naive and memory T cell subsets. Germline CDR1 and CDR2: SNHLY and FYNNEI. V lost 6 bases to trimming and J lost 7 bases; unmatched junction nucleotides: 2. This CDR3 spans 12 amino acids. In this sample, this clonotype turned up a few times. Both TRBC1 and TRBC2 were covered by a beta constant-region primer of two equimolar oligonucleotides. TCRdb reprocessed the UMI-ligation and nested PCR reads via MiXCR and lists one record per CDR3 protein. Of approximately 27,000 distinct CDR3 sequences in the sample, around a tenth were seen once. The sample comprised effector memory CD4+ T cells from blood. Subset indicated: effector memory, CD45RA- CD27-. This clonotype was obtained from a human donor in good health. The rearrangement links TRBV2 to TRBJ1-2; TRBD1 agrees at 10 bases. Written as DNA, the CDR3 is TGTGCCAGCAGGACAGGGGGCGGTGGCTACACCTTC. Encoded protein: CASRTGGGGYTF.